The rows below give T cell receptor beta chains drawn from one sample of a study of OX40 agonist ivuxolimab in advanced cancers. Only in-frame clones appear in the TCRdb table, and some are missing; sequencing was by immunoSEQ multiplex PCR. The data contain around 79,000 clones, 90% to 95% of them singletons. The sample here was CD4+ or CD8+ T cells sorted from blood, taken in a trial of the OX40 agonist ivuxolimab. The receptors derive from an adult with an advanced solid tumor such as melanoma, head and neck, liver or kidney cancer. Each CDR3 is given with its conserved first and last residue. A D gene is named only where the DNA matches it firmly. The size entry is marked missing in some rows and otherwise reads once, few, many or a size class.

V gene	D gene	CDR3 length	J gene	clone size	CDR3 DNA	CDR3 protein
TRBV29-1	-	14	TRBJ2-7	-	TGCAGCGTTGAAGATCGTGATTCGGGGGCCGAGCAGTACTTC	CSVEDRDSGAEQYF
TRBV6-5	TRBD2	15	TRBJ2-2	-	TGTGCCAGCCGACATAGCGGGACGAACACCGGGGAGCTGTTTTTT	CASRHSGTNTGELFF
TRBV7-8	TRBD2	17	TRBJ2-1	-	TGTGCCAGCAGCGAACACTCTAGCGGGAGGGCCCACAATGAGCAGTTCTTC	CASSEHSSGRAHNEQFF
TRBV28	TRBD1	13	TRBJ1-1	once	TGTGCCAGCAGAAAACAGGGGCAGGGTGAAGCTTTCTTT	CASRKQGQGEAFF
TRBV7-2	-	15	TRBJ1-3	-	TGTGCCAGCAGCTACGGGGGGGGTGGTGGAAACACCATATATTTT	CASSYGGGGGNTIYF
TRBV6-5	-	15	TRBJ1-2	-	TGTGCCAGCAGTTACTCGCTCTACTGGGGCTATGGCTACACCTTC	CASSYSLYWGYGYTF
TRBV9	-	15	TRBJ1-6	-	TGTGCCAGCAGCACGTCCGGGTCCCCATATTCACCCCTCCACTTT	CASSTSGSPYSPLHF
TRBV5-1	TRBD1	16	TRBJ1-5	-	TGCGCCAGCAGCTTGGCCGGGACAGGGGGCAATCAGCCCCAGCATTTT	CASSLAGTGGNQPQHF
TRBV4-2	-	16	TRBJ1-2	-	TGTGCCAGCAGCCAAGATTACGCGCAGACTAACTATGGCTACACCTTC	CASSQDYAQTNYGYTF
TRBV7-3	TRBD1	15	TRBJ2-7	-	TGTGCCAGCAGCTTAACCGGGACAGGGACCTACGAGCAGTACTTC	CASSLTGTGTYEQYF
TRBV19	TRBD2	15	TRBJ2-3	-	TGTGCCAGTAATACTCTAGCGGGAGGGGGAGATACGCAGTATTTT	CASNTLAGGGDTQYF
TRBV28	TRBD2	14	TRBJ2-7	once	TGTGCCGCAGCCGGGACTAGCGGGAGGTACGAGCAGTACTTC	CAAAGTSGRYEQYF
TRBV19	-	16	TRBJ2-2	-	TGTGCCAGTAGTGGGGGTTTGGGGGCCTCCACCGGGGAGCTGTTTTTT	CASSGGLGASTGELFF
TRBV5-4	-	16	TRBJ2-2	-	TGTGCCAGCAGCTTGGGGGCAGGGGCGCGGACCGGGGAGCTGTTTTTT	CASSLGAGARTGELFF
TRBV15	-	14	TRBJ1-5	-	TGTGCCACCAGCAGAGTGGGGAGCAATCAGCCCCAGCATTTT	CATSRVGSNQPQHF
TRBV9	-	15	TRBJ2-3	-	TGTGCCAGCAGCGTCCGCGGGATTAGCACAGATACGCAGTATTTT	CASSVRGISTDTQYF
TRBV19	-	15	TRBJ1-5	-	TGTGCCACTAAGACAACGGGCTATAGCAATCAGCCCCAGCATTTT	CATKTTGYSNQPQHF
TRBV7-2	-	15	TRBJ2-3	few	TGTGCCAGCAGCTTCAAAGAGTTTTACACAGATACGCAGTATTTT	CASSFKEFYTDTQYF
TRBV7-2	-	14	TRBJ2-3	-	TGTGCCAGCAGCTTAGGAGGTTCCTCCGATACGCAGTATTTT	CASSLGGSSDTQYF
TRBV6-1	TRBD1	14	TRBJ1-2	-	TGTGCCAGCAGTGGGGGACAGCTAAACTATGGCTACACCTTC	CASSGGQLNYGYTF
TRBV9	-	13	TRBJ2-3	-	TGTGCCAGTACCTCGCCAAGCACAGATACGCAGTATTTT	CASTSPSTDTQYF
TRBV28	-	14	TRBJ1-2	-	TGTGCCAGCAGTTTATCGTCCACAGCCTATGGCTACACCTTC	CASSLSSTAYGYTF
TRBV20-1	-	11	TRBJ2-7	-	TGCAGTGCTCGGGACAATCGTGAGCAGTACTTC	CSARDNREQYF
TRBV19	-	14	TRBJ1-1	-	TGTGCCAGTAGTATCCGTAGGGGGGGAGATGGAACTTTCTTT	CASSIRRGGDGTFF
TRBV21-1	-	15	TRBJ2-7	-	TGTGCCAGCAGCATCCCCCGGGACAGGGAGGACGAGCAGTACTTC	CASSIPRDREDEQYF
TRBV13	-	17	TRBJ2-2	-	TGTGCCAGCAGAGGACAGCACAGGAGGCGTAACACCGGGGAGCTGTTTTTT	CASRGQHRRRNTGELFF
TRBV29-1	-	13	TRBJ1-1	-	TGCAGCGTTGACACAGGGCGGGACACTGAAGCTTTCTTT	CSVDTGRDTEAFF
TRBV28	-	12	TRBJ1-2	-	TGTGCCAGCACCGTACAGGGTTATGGCTACACCTTC	CASTVQGYGYTF
TRBV7-9	TRBD1	15	TRBJ2-1	-	TGTGCCAGCAGCTCCGTTCGGACAGGTTACAATGAGCAGTTCTTC	CASSSVRTGYNEQFF
TRBV11-2	-	14	TRBJ2-3	-	TGTGCCAGCAGCCCAAGGAGAGGCACAGATACGCAGTATTTT	CASSPRRGTDTQYF
TRBV11-3	TRBD1	15	TRBJ2-7	-	TGTGCCAGCAGCTTAGGCACCGGGACAGCCTTCGAGCAGTACTTC	CASSLGTGTAFEQYF
TRBV5-1	TRBD1	14	TRBJ2-3	few	TGCGCCAGCAGCAAGGGACAGAGCACAGATACGCAGTATTTT	CASSKGQSTDTQYF
TRBV7-9	-	15	TRBJ1-2	-	TGTGCCAGCAGCTTAGGGAGGGTGCCTAACTATGGCTACACCTTC	CASSLGRVPNYGYTF
TRBV7-2	TRBD2	16	TRBJ2-2	-	TGTGCCAGCAGCTTAGGGACTAGCTTTAACACCGGGGAGCTGTTTTTT	CASSLGTSFNTGELFF
TRBV6-1	-	14	TRBJ2-2	-	TGTGCCAGCAGTGAAGTTCGGAACACCGGGGAGCTGTTTTTT	CASSEVRNTGELFF
TRBV5-1	-	14	TRBJ1-2	-	TGCGCCAGCAGCTTGGGCAGGGCCGACTATGGCTACACCTTC	CASSLGRADYGYTF
TRBV6-6	-	14	TRBJ1-4	-	TGTGCCAGCAGCGCCGGGAGCAAAAATGAAAAACTGTTTTTT	CASSAGSKNEKLFF
TRBV27	-	16	TRBJ2-7	-	TGTGCCAGCAGTTTAAGGAGGCCCATGAGCTCCTACGAGCAGTACTTC	CASSLRRPMSSYEQYF
TRBV6-5	TRBD1	14	TRBJ2-7	-	TGTGCCAGCAGGCCGGGACAGGGACTTTACGAGCAGTACTTC	CASRPGQGLYEQYF
TRBV6-5	TRBD1	16	TRBJ1-3	-	TGTGCCAGCAGTTACTCTCCCGGGACAGGTGGAAACACCATATATTTT	CASSYSPGTGGNTIYF
TRBV6-1	-	13	TRBJ1-1	-	TGTGCCAGCAGTGAAAGTGGGGTCACTGAAGCTTTCTTT	CASSESGVTEAFF
TRBV6-6	TRBD1	13	TRBJ1-2	once	TGTGCCAGCAGTTCGGGACAGGTCTATGGCTACACCTTC	CASSSGQVYGYTF